This TCR beta chain came from a study of cytomegalovirus exposure and HLA in healthy donors. Study summary: The approximately 120 validation repertoires, a later analysis reported, used the same platform as the approximately 630 first-cohort repertoires.

Comment on this clone: Its antigen is as yet unknown.

V was clipped by 6 bases and J by 3 bases, with 6 bases between them. The CDR3 has 12 amino acids. Germline loops: CDR1 MGHDK, CDR2 SYGVNS. The data were produced by immunoSEQ multiplex PCR, yet TCRdb's version contains in-frame clones alone and is incomplete. The sample consists of around 180,000 clones, roughly 83% of them appearing once. Findings and limits, study-wide: One later analysis, an examination of the 120 validation repertoires, found that first-cohort TCR clusters tended to co-occur in them. There were some public TCRs occurring in many donors, but most TCR sequences were rare. Investigators reported approximately 170 TCR beta chains as tied to cytomegalovirus.

The receptor comes from a woman aged 18-29 years in good health and CMV-seronegative. This chain connects TRBV25-1 to TRBJ2-1; possible D gene TRBD2, 6 bases. Sequencing was performed on PBMCs. The CDR3 sequence: CASRGGYNEQFF. CDR3 DNA sequence: TGTGCCAGCAGGGGAGGCTACAATGAGCAGTTCTTC.